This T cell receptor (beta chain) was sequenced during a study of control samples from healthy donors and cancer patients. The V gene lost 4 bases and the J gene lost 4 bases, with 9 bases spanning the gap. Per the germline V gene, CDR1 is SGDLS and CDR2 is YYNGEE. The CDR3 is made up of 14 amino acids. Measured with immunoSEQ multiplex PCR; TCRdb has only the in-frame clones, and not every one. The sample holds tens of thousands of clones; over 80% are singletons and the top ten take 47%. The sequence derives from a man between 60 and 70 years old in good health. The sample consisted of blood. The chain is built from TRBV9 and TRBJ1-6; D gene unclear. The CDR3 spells CASSPSLYNSPLHF. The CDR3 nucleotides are TGTGCCAGCAGCCCCTCCCTGTATAATTCACCCCTCCACTTT.